The 6 T cell receptor beta chains below all came from one sample that was sequenced in a study of blood T cell repertoires in COVID-19. The assay was immunoSEQ multiplex PCR, and TCRdb's table has in-frame clones only and misses some. The sample consists of approximately 190,000 clones, around 84% of them appearing once. The sequenced sample consisted of peripheral blood. These TCRs come from a man younger than 45 with active or convalescent COVID-19.

This clone has only a few counts. The V gene is TRBV5-5, the J gene TRBJ2-5; no reliable D call. This CDR3 spans 12 amino acids. Trimming pared 2 bases from V and 4 bases from J, leaving 6 bases between. Per germline, CDR1 SGHKS and CDR2 YYEKEE (reference sequence). The CDR3 DNA reads as TGTGCCAGCAGCTTAACTTTAGAGACCCAGTACTTC. Protein: CASSLTLETQYF. Variable domain in full (rest from reference TRBV5-5 and TRBJ2-5): DAGVTQSPTHLIKTRGQQVTLRCSPISGHKSVSWYQQVLGQGPQFIFQYYEKEERGRGNFPDRFSARQFPNYSSELNVNALLLGDSALYLCASSLTLETQYFGPGTRLLVL.

A single count supports this clone. The CDR3 loop is CATQGGGDGYTF. In nucleotides, the CDR3 is TGTGCCACACAGGGTGGGGGGGATGGCTACACCTTC. The rearrangement joins TRBV6-5 to TRBJ1-2, with a tentative D call TRBD1 (6 bases). Trimming stripped 10 bases from V and 6 bases from J, with 15 bases between. CDR1 and CDR2 from the germline V gene are MNHEY and SVGAGI. The CDR3 runs to 12 residues.

The CDR3 loop reads CASSLDRAAGYTF. The DNA for the CDR3 is TGTGCCAGCAGTTTAGACAGGGCCGCCGGCTACACCTTC. The chain recombines TRBV27 with TRBJ1-2; TRBD1 matches at 7 bases. CDR1 is MNHEY, CDR2 SMNVEV, per germline (reference sequence). The V segment lost 2 bases and the J segment 8 bases; nucleotides outside the gene matches: 5. The CDR3 runs 13 residues.

This clone was detected a few times. The rearrangement joins TRBV5-4 to TRBJ2-7, with D hard to call. The CDR3 is 13 residues long. V lost 0 bases and J 1 base, leaving 5 bases between the germline ends. Germline values: CDR1 SGHNT, CDR2 YYREEE (reference sequence). The CDR3 loop reads CASSLAGSYEQYF. The CDR3 DNA reads as TGTGCCAGCAGCTTGGCCGGGTCCTACGAGCAGTACTTC.

This clone was seen more than once but under ten times. The chain recombines TRBV4-3 with TRBJ2-3, with 13 bases fitting TRBD2. J lost 1 base, V lost 2 bases, and 3 bases had no gene match. CDR3 size: 17 residues. The germline CDR1 and CDR2 sequences are LGHNA and YSLEER. CDR3 amino acids: CASSQRTSGSGTDTQYF. The CDR3 bases are TGCGCCAGCAGCCAACGGACTAGCGGGAGTGGCACAGATACGCAGTATTTT.

The chain has TRBV3-1 (or the pseudogene TRBV3-2) and TRBJ2-3, with D possibly TRBD1 on 6 matching bases. V lost 1 base and J 0 bases, leaving 8 bases between the germline ends. The V gene's germline CDR1 is LGHDT and CDR2 YNNKEL (reference sequence). The CDR3 sequence is 15 residues long. The CDR3 protein is CASSQVDRSTDTQYF. The CDR3 DNA is TGTGCCAGCAGCCAAGTCGACAGGAGCACAGATACGCAGTATTTT.